This record covers a single T cell receptor (beta chain). A second PCR, run for roughly 7 to 12 cycles, used a sample-barcoded 5' primer plus a J-beta primer mix. TCRdb passed the 5' RACE reads through MiXCR, listing each CDR3 protein once. The table shows about 830,000 distinct CDR3 sequences, with more than 45% occurring only once. The V segment lost 6 bases and the J segment 3 bases; nucleotides outside the gene matches: 5. This CDR3 spans 13 amino acids. These data belong to a study of blood T cells in healthy people across ages. Whenever a sample was processed, at least 6 million PBMCs were isolated.

The specimen sequenced was blood. The sequence was obtained from a man aged 25-40 years in good health. The chain has TRBV12-3 or TRBV12-4 and TRBJ2-7, with 7 bases identical to TRBD1. The CDR3 spells CASRGQNIYEQYF. CDR3 sequence (DNA): TGTGCCAGCAGGGGACAGAATATCTACGAGCAGTACTTC.